This T cell receptor beta chain derives from a study of control samples from healthy donors and cancer patients. Repertoires were generated with immunoSEQ multiplex PCR, while TCRdb's copy carries only in-frame clones and drops some. Altogether roughly 90,000 clones are present, approximately 78% being singletons, with the ten largest covering 8.5% to 10%. CDR1 is SGHRS and CDR2 is YFSETQ in the germline V gene. The length of the CDR3 is 17 residues. Trimming removed 4 bases at V and 2 bases at J, with 20 bases between. The chain employs TRBV5-1 and TRBJ2-3; D may be TRBD1 (6 bases). This receptor was identified in a woman aged 55-69 years in good health. The sample comprised blood. The CDR3 nucleotides are TGCGCCAGCAGCCCCTATGGGGTGGGGGCGAACACAGATACGCAGTATTTT. Its translation: CASSPYGVGANTDTQYF.